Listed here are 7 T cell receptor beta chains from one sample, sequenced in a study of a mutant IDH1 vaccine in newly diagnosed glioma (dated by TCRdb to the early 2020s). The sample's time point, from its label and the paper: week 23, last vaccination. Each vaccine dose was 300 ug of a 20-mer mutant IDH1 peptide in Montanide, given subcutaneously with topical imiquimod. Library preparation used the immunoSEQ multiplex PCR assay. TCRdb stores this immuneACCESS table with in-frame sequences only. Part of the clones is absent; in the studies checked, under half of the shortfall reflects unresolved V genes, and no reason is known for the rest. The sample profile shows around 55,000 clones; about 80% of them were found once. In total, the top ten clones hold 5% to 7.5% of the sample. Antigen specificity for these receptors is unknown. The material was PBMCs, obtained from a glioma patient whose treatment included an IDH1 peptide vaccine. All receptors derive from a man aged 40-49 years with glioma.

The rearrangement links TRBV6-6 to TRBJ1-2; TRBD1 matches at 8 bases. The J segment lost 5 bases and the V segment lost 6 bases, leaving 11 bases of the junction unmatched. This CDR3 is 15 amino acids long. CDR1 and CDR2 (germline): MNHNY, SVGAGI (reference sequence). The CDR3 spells CASRAGLDRAYGYTF. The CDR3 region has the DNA TGTGCCAGCAGGGCGGGTTTGGACAGGGCGTATGGCTACACCTTC.

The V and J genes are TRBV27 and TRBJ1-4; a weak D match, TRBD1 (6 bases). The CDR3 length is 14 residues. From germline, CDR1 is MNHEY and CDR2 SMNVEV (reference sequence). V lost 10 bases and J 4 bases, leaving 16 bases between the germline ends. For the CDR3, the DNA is TGTGCCACCCGGCGGGGGCGGGTTAATGAAAAACTGTTTTTT. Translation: CATRRGRVNEKLFF.

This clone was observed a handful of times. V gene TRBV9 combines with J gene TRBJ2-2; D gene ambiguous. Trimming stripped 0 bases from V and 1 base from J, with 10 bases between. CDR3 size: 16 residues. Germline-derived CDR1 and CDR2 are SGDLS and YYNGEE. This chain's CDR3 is CASSVGVGRNTGELFF. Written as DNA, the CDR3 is TGTGCCAGCAGCGTAGGTGTAGGGCGGAACACCGGGGAGCTGTTTTTT. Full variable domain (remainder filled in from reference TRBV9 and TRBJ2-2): DSGVTQTPKHLITATGQRVTLRCSPRSGDLSVYWYQQSLDQGLQFLIQYYNGEERAKGNILERFSAQQFPDLHSELNLSSLELGDSALYFCASSVGVGRNTGELFFGEGSRLTVL.

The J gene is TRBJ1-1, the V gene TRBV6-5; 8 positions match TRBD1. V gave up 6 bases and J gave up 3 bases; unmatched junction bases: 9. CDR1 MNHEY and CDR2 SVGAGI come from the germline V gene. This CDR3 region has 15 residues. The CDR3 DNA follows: TGTGCCAGCAGCGGTCAGGGGGCCGGTCACACTGAAGCTTTCTTT. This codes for CASSGQGAGHTEAFF.

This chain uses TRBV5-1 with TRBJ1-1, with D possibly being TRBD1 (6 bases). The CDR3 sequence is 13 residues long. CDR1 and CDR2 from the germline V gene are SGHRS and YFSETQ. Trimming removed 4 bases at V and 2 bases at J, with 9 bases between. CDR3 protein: CASSGQRNTEAFF. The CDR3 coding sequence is TGCGCCAGCAGCGGACAGCGTAACACTGAAGCTTTCTTT.

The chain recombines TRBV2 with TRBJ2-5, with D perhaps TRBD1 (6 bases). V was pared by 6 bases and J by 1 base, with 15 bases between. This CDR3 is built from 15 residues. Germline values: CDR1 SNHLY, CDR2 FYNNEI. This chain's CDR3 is CASREQGSSQETQYF. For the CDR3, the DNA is TGTGCCAGCAGAGAGCAGGGGTCGTCCCAAGAGACCCAGTACTTC.

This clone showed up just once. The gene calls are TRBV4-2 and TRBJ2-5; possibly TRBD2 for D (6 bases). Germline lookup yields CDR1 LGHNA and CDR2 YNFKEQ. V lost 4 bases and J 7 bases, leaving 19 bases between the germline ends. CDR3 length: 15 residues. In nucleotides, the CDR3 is TGTGCCAGCAGCCCCGTGACGGGGGAGCTCGGGACCCAGTACTTC. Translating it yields CASSPVTGELGTQYF.